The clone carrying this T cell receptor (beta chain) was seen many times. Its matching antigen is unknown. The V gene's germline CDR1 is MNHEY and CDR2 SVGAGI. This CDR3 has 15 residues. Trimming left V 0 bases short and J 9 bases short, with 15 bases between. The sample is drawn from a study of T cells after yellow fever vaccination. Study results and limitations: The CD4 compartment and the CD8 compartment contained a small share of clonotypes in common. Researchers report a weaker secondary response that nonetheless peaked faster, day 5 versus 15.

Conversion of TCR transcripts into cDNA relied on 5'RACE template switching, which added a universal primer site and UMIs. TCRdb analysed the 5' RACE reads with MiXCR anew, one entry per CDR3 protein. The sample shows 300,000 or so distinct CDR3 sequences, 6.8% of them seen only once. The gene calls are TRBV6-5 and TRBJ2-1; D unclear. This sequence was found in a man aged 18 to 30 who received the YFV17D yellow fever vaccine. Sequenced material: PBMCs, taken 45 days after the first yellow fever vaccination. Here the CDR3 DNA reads TGTGCCAGCAGTTACTCTGGAAGAACCGTCGGTGAGCAGTTCTTC. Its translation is CASSYSGRTVGEQFF.